A single sample is the source of the 15 T cell receptor beta chains below, sequenced in a study of blood T cell repertoires in COVID-19. Measured with immunoSEQ multiplex PCR; TCRdb has only the in-frame clones, and not every one. This sample has 250,000 to 350,000 clones, with 85% found just once. Input material: PBMCs or T cells enriched from blood (not recorded which). Every receptor here comes from a woman aged 45-60 years who had recovered from COVID-19.

V usage is TRBV3-1 (or the pseudogene TRBV3-2) and J usage is TRBJ1-2, with a weak D call TRBD1 (6 bases). Germline values: CDR1 LGHDT, CDR2 YNNKEL (reference sequence). The CDR3 has 14 residues. V was pared by 2 bases and J by 8 bases, with 15 bases between. CDR3 sequence (DNA): TGTGCCAGCAGCCAATTCCAGGGGCTAGGGGGCTACACCTTC. It encodes CASSQFQGLGGYTF.

This clone was found a few times. This chain connects TRBV7-2 to TRBJ1-4, with a possible D match to TRBD1 (5 bases). The CDR3 contains 15 residues. The V gene lost 2 bases and the J gene lost 6 bases, with 13 bases spanning the gap. Germline CDR1 reads SGHTA; CDR2 reads FQGNSA. The chain's CDR3 is CASSLRGGLYEKLFF. DNA for the CDR3: TGTGCCAGCAGCTTAAGGGGTGGGCTCTATGAAAAACTGTTTTTT.

V is TRBV25-1 and J is TRBJ2-7; 10 nucleotides match TRBD1. Unmatched junction bases numbered 7, after V lost 6 bases and J lost 5 bases. CDR1 is MGHDK, CDR2 SYGVNS, per germline. The CDR3 covers 14 residues. CDR3 DNA sequence: TGTGCCAGCAGCCGGGACAGGGGTCACGACGAGCAGTACTTC. Encoded protein: CASSRDRGHDEQYF.

The J gene is TRBJ1-6, the V gene TRBV5-1; 9 bases line up with TRBD1. Trimming cost V 4 bases and J 10 bases; bases outside gene matches: 6. Germline V gene data show CDR1 as SGHRS and CDR2 as YFSETQ. The CDR3 has 14 residues. The CDR3 protein is CASSTDRGSSPLHF. The CDR3 nucleotides are TGCGCCAGCAGCACGGACAGGGGTTCGTCACCCCTCCACTTT.

The chain has TRBV3-1 (or the pseudogene TRBV3-2) and TRBJ1-2, with 9 bases fitting TRBD1. V was clipped by 0 bases and J by 8 bases; unmatched bases: 7. The CDR3 runs to 15 residues. Germline CDR1 and CDR2: LGHDT and YNNKEL (reference sequence). CDR3 coding DNA: TGTGCCAGCAGCCAAGACGGGACAGGGTCTCGAGGCTACACCTTC. Amino acids: CASSQDGTGSRGYTF.

V usage is TRBV6-1 and J usage is TRBJ2-3, with 8 bases identical to TRBD1. V dropped 3 bases and J dropped 1; count of bases not matched to a gene: 0. The CDR3 loop spans 14 amino acids. Germline assignment: CDR1 MNHNS and CDR2 SASEGT. The chain's CDR3 is CASSEGQGTDTQYF. In nucleotides, the CDR3 is TGTGCCAGCAGTGAGGGACAGGGCACAGATACGCAGTATTTT.

This chain links TRBV14 with TRBJ2-2; tentative D call: TRBD1 (6 bases). The CDR3 runs 16 residues. V dropped 1 base and J dropped 6 bases, with 15 bases sitting between them. The germline CDR1 and CDR2 sequences are SGHDN and FVKESK. CDR3: CASSQGVQGTAGELFF. CDR3 coding DNA: TGTGCCAGCAGCCAAGGGGTACAGGGTACGGCCGGGGAGCTGTTTTTT.

This clone was counted many times. V and J are TRBV7-9 and TRBJ1-2; D unresolved. Germline values: CDR1 SEHNR, CDR2 FQNEAQ (reference sequence). The germline V and J ends were trimmed by 2 bases and 5 bases, with 6 bases remaining between them. The CDR3 contains 12 residues. The CDR3 loop is CASSLTLYGYTF. The CDR3 nucleotides read TGTGCCAGCAGCTTAACGCTATATGGCTACACCTTC.

This clone was observed a single time. The same CDR3 is also encoded by other DNA sequences in this sample. The rearrangement uses TRBV9 and TRBJ1-4, with TRBD1 as a possible D gene (5 bases). Per the germline V gene, CDR1 is SGDLS and CDR2 is YYNGEE. V gave up 0 bases and J gave up 8 bases, with 11 bases separating them. This CDR3 is 14 amino acids long. As DNA, the CDR3 is TGTGCCAGCAGCGTAGGGCAGGGTCGCGAAAAACTGTTTTTT. Its protein product is CASSVGQGREKLFF. The full variable domain, in which reference TRBV9 and TRBJ1-4 provide the parts outside the CDR3, is DSGVTQTPKHLITATGQRVTLRCSPRSGDLSVYWYQQSLDQGLQFLIQYYNGEERAKGNILERFSAQQFPDLHSELNLSSLELGDSALYFCASSVGQGREKLFFGSGTQLSVL.

This rearrangement joins TRBV9 to TRBJ2-3; tentative D call: TRBD2 (7 bases). The length of the CDR3 is 17 residues. Looked up from germline, CDR1 is SGDLS and CDR2 is YYNGEE. Trimming took 4 bases from V and 4 from J, leaving 22 bases between them. Here the CDR3 DNA reads TGTGCCAGCAGCCTCCACCGGGGGGCTAGTCTGGCAGATACGCAGTATTTT. Encoded protein: CASSLHRGASLADTQYF.

This chain connects TRBV2 to TRBJ1-5; TRBD1 is a possible D gene (6 bases). Germline V gene data show CDR1 as SNHLY and CDR2 as FYNNEI. V was cut by 8 bases and J by 2 bases, with 10 bases left in between. This CDR3 has 13 residues. The CDR3 DNA follows: TGTGCCAGCGGTCGACAGGGCAATCAGCCCCAGCATTTT. Its translation: CASGRQGNQPQHF.

This chain joins TRBV19 and TRBJ1-2; no clear D. The V gene lost 5 bases and the J gene lost 8 bases, with 18 bases spanning the gap. Germline loops: CDR1 LNHDA, CDR2 SQIVND (reference sequence). This CDR3 contains 14 residues. The CDR3 DNA is TGTGCCAGTAGTGGACTGACCGAAGCGGGCGGCTACACCTTC. It codes for CASSGLTEAGGYTF.

This clone has a single count. In DNA, the CDR3 is TGTGCCAGCAGTGAAGCTGCGGCACCTAGCAATCAGCCCCAGCATTTT. Its translation: CASSEAAAPSNQPQHF. The V gene is TRBV2, the J gene TRBJ1-5; D remains unclear. Germline V lookup: CDR1 SNHLY, CDR2 FYNNEI. Trimming took 0 bases from V and 0 from J, leaving 9 bases between them. The CDR3 is made up of 16 amino acids.

J is TRBJ1-2 and V is TRBV28; no clear D gene. This CDR3 contains 14 residues. V lost 2 bases and J 8 bases, leaving 15 bases between the germline ends. From germline, CDR1 is MDHEN and CDR2 SYDVKM. In nucleotides, the CDR3 is TGTGCCAGCAGTTTACCCGGACGGACTTGGGGCTACACCTTC. Protein: CASSLPGRTWGYTF.

This clone came up a few times. The chain recombines TRBV19 with TRBJ1-4; 8 bases map to TRBD1. The ends lost 5 bases at V and 0 bases at J; junction bases unmatched: 11. The germline V gene encodes CDR1 LNHDA and CDR2 SQIVND (reference sequence). CDR3 length: 18 amino acids. In nucleotides, the CDR3 is TGTGCCAGTAGTTCCGAAAGGACAGGGTCCGCAACTAATGAAAAACTGTTTTTT. It yields the protein CASSSERTGSATNEKLFF.